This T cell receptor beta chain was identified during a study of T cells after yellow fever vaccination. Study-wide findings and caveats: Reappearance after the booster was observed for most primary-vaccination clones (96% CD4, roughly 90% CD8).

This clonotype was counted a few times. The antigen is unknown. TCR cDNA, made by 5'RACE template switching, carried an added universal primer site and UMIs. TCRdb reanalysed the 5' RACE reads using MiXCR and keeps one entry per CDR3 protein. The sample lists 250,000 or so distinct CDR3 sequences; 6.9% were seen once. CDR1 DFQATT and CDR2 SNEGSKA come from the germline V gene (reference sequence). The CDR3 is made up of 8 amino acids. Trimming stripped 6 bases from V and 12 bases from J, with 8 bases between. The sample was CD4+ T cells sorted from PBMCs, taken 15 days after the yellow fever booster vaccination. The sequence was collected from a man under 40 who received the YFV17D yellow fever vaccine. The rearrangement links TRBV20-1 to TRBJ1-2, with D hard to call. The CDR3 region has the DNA TGCAGTGCCACAGTCCACACCTTC. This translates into CSATVHTF.